This T cell receptor (beta chain) was identified during a study of cytotoxic CD8 clonotypes in ibrutinib-treated CLL. Findings of the study overall: Baseline clonality exceeded age-matched healthy donors and tracked circulating CD8+ T-cell counts. Sustained-remission patients were sampled at one set of times and progressing patients at different ones. Public clonotypes showed up rarely, and on treatment they shrank or held steady.

Germline CDR1 SEHNR, CDR2 FQNEAQ (reference sequence). V lost 5 bases, J lost 7 bases, and 24 bases lay in between. CDR3 size: 17 residues. Concerning this clone itself: Its target is not known.

The planned depth of sequencing spanned 1 in 200,000 to 1 in 1 million T cells. TCRdb's table, derived via immunoSEQ multiplex PCR, lists solely in-frame clones and lacks some. There are 200,000 or so clones in the sample; nearly 80% occur only once, and approximately 10% lies in the top ten. The TCR sequence derives from a human donor with chronic lymphocytic leukemia. The specimen was PBMCs, collected after 12 months of ibrutinib treatment. The chain employs TRBV7-9 and TRBJ2-1, with D perhaps TRBD1 or TRBD2 (5 bases each). In DNA, the CDR3 is TGTGCCAGCAGCAATAGTGCGGGCCTTAGGGGATCAAATGAGCAGTTCTTC. This translates into CASSNSAGLRGSNEQFF.